This T cell receptor beta chain was captured by sequencing in a study of blood T cell repertoires in COVID-19. Per the germline V gene, CDR1 is SGDLS and CDR2 is YYNGEE. Between the trimmed V and J ends, which lost 0 bases and 7 bases, there was a span of 7 bases. CDR3 length: 12 amino acids. Here immunoSEQ multiplex PCR was the method, and the copy in TCRdb shows in-frame clones only, minus some. The table has 350,000 to 550,000 clones, roughly 90% seen once. The chain is built from TRBV9 and TRBJ1-2; unclear D gene. The sequence came from a young woman with acute or convalescent COVID-19. What was sequenced was peripheral blood. In DNA, the CDR3 is TGTGCCAGCAGCGTAGAGAGTGCTGGCTACACCTTC. Its translation is CASSVESAGYTF.